This T cell receptor beta chain comes out of a study of blood T cell repertoires in COVID-19. Across the whole study: T cells, B-cell-depleted T cells, or PBMCs supplied cDNA or gDNA.

The protocol was immunoSEQ multiplex PCR, while the TCRdb copy is restricted to in-frame clones and leaves out a portion. Of about 400,000 clones in the sample, 80% to 90% were seen once. The V end was cut by 1 base, the J end by 9 bases, with 16 bases between. Germline values: CDR1 LNHDA, CDR2 SQIVND (reference sequence). This CDR3 contains 15 residues. Sequencing was carried out using peripheral blood. The chain uses TRBV19 and TRBJ2-1; possible D gene TRBD2, 6 bases. This receptor was taken from a woman aged 25 to 45 with active or convalescent COVID-19. CDR3 protein: CASSIGLRGAGEQFF. CDR3 DNA sequence: TGTGCCAGTAGTATAGGATTAAGGGGAGCGGGTGAGCAGTTCTTC.